Listed here is a single T cell receptor beta chain. CDR3 length: 14 amino acids. After removal of 5 bases from V and 0 bases from J, the junction contained 4 bases not matched to a gene. CDR1 and CDR2 from the germline V gene are ENHRY and SYGVKD. This sample stems from a study of blood T cell repertoires in COVID-19. In the study overall: Donors in the United States, Italy and Spain gave samples during acute or convalescent COVID-19.

Per the original methods: Counts of nucleated cells, estimated from reference gene primer amplification, were obtained. Data came from immunoSEQ multiplex PCR; TCRdb stores just in-frame clones and leaves some out. The V and J calls and clone size were taken over from that table, and D and trimming were inferred from the DNA. Altogether approximately 75,000 clones are present, about 89% being singletons, with the ten largest covering 0.55% to 0.75%. The chain couples TRBV10-3 to TRBJ2-7; 7 nucleotides agree with TRBD1. The TCR was taken from a man in his sixties with acute or convalescent COVID-19. The sample comprised peripheral blood. This CDR3 is CAISTGVSSYEQYF. The CDR3 DNA reads as TGTGCCATCAGTACAGGGGTCAGCTCCTACGAGCAGTACTTC.